The 12 T cell receptor beta chains reported below all come from one sample, sequenced in a study of blood T cell repertoires in COVID-19. Assay used: immunoSEQ multiplex PCR; TCRdb lists only in-frame clones, some missing. The table lists 150,000 or so clones, 85% to 90% of them singletons. Material for sequencing was peripheral blood. These receptors were collected from a young man with COVID-19, enrolled during active disease.

The chain joins TRBV9 to TRBJ2-3; D may be TRBD1 (7 bases). This CDR3 contains 17 residues. Trimming pared 0 bases from V and 2 bases from J, leaving 16 bases between. Germline CDR1 is SGDLS and CDR2 is YYNGEE. The CDR3 reads CASSVDAGRGATDTQYF. CDR3 nucleotides: TGTGCCAGCAGCGTAGATGCCGGCAGGGGGGCCACAGATACGCAGTATTTT.

The chain carries TRBV19 and TRBJ2-7; D ambiguous. Germline CDR1 LNHDA, CDR2 SQIVND (reference sequence). The CDR3 has 14 residues. Trimming took off 3 bases at V and 3 bases at J, with 12 bases between the two ends. The DNA for the CDR3 is TGTGCCAGTAGTATTAGTCAATCTGGCTACGAGCAGTACTTC. Translation gives CASSISQSGYEQYF.

The chain combines TRBV5-1 with TRBJ2-3, with 10 bases identical to TRBD2. J was trimmed by 4 bases and V by 1 base; bases with no gene match: 6. There are 16 residues in the CDR3. Germline V lookup: CDR1 SGHRS, CDR2 YFSETQ. The CDR3 DNA follows: TGCGCCAGCAGCTTGACCCTAGCGGGAGAGGCAGATACGCAGTATTTT. Translating it yields CASSLTLAGEADTQYF.

V gene TRBV7-9 combines with J gene TRBJ1-5, with TRBD1 matching over 7 bases. The V gene's germline CDR1 is SEHNR and CDR2 FQNEAQ (reference sequence). CDR3 size: 15 residues. V was pared by 1 base and J by 0 bases, with 0 bases of the junction left unmatched. In DNA, the CDR3 is TGTGCCAGCAGCTTAGAGGGGGCTAGCAATCAGCCCCAGCATTTT. It codes for CASSLEGASNQPQHF.

The rearrangement joins TRBV21-1 to TRBJ2-6; the table's D call, TRBD1, was not checked against the DNA. TRBV21-1 is given as a pseudogene. CDR3 length: 15 amino acids. In DNA, the CDR3 is TGTGCCAGCAGCAACGCAGTGTCTGGGGCCAACGTCCTGACTTTC. Protein: CASSNAVSGANVLTF.

The chain joins TRBV15 to TRBJ2-7, with 8 bases fitting TRBD1. V lost 5 bases to trimming and J lost 7 bases; unmatched junction nucleotides: 10. The CDR3 has 14 residues. Germline loops: CDR1 LNHNV, CDR2 YYDKDF (reference sequence). CDR3 DNA: TGTGCCACCAGCGAGTCGGGCAGGGGGCAGGAGCAGTACTTC. Translated, it gives CATSESGRGQEQYF. The variable domain in full, completed from reference TRBV15 and TRBJ2-7, reads DAMVIQNPRYQVTQFGKPVTLSCSQTLNHNVMYWYQQKSSQAPKLLFHYYDKDFNNEADTPDNFQSRRPNTSFCFLDIRSPGLGDTAMYLCATSESGRGQEQYFGPGTRLTVT.

Notes on this clone: One end of the junction is discordant with germline, which a read error may explain. The chain couples TRBV7-9 to TRBJ1-4; TRBD1 agrees at 8 bases. The CDR3 contains 17 residues. Per germline, CDR1 SEHNR and CDR2 FQNEAQ (reference sequence). The CDR3 reads CASSLTGQGPPNEKLLF. CDR3 DNA sequence: TGTGCCAGCAGCTTAACTGGACAGGGCCCACCTAATGAAAAACTGCTTTTT.

The rearrangement joins TRBV28 to TRBJ2-1, with 7 bases fitting TRBD2. CDR1 is MDHEN and CDR2 is SYDVKM in the germline V gene. V shed 2 bases, J shed 0 bases, and the junction held 10 bases outside the gene matches. This CDR3 has 18 amino acids. CDR3 loop: CASSLGASGKLSYNEQFF. As DNA, the CDR3 is TGTGCCAGCAGTTTAGGGGCTAGCGGAAAGCTCTCCTACAATGAGCAGTTCTTC.

This clone was seen once. The chain is built from TRBV30 and TRBJ2-7, with no clear D. The CDR3 runs 14 residues. The germline gives CDR1 GTSNPN, CDR2 SVGIG (reference sequence). V was cut by 1 base and J by 0 bases, with 10 bases left in between. CDR3 coding DNA: TGTGCCTGGAGTGGCCACAGAACCTCCTACGAGCAGTACTTC. It is translated as CAWSGHRTSYEQYF.

This chain connects TRBV6-2 or TRBV6-3 to TRBJ2-7, with 12 nucleotides matching TRBD1. The trim removed 5 bases at V and 6 bases at J, leaving 17 bases unmatched. The CDR3 is made up of 18 amino acids. From germline, CDR1 is MNHEY and CDR2 SVGEGT. The CDR3 region is CASSLGTGGAFRGAEQYF. CDR3 DNA: TGTGCCAGCAGTCTGGGGACAGGGGGCGCGTTCAGGGGGGCCGAGCAGTACTTC.

The chain combines TRBV4-3 with TRBJ2-1, with D unclear. Trimming took 3 bases from V and 0 from J, leaving 9 bases between them. Germline lookup yields CDR1 LGHNA and CDR2 YSLEER. The CDR3 is 15 residues long. The CDR3 sequence: CASSQEPSSYNEQFF. The DNA of the CDR3 is TGCGCCAGCAGCCAGGAACCTAGCTCCTACAATGAGCAGTTCTTC.

The table lists this clone with a count of one. The genes are TRBV12-1 and TRBJ2-7; no check of the table's D call, TRBD1, against the DNA was made. TRBV12-1 is given as a pseudogene. The CDR3 has 15 amino acids. The CDR3 nucleotides are TGTGCCAGCAGCTTTGCCCCGGACAGGGTCAACGAGCAGTACTTC. Its protein is CASSFAPDRVNEQYF.